The next 14 T cell receptor beta chains were all read from a single sample in a study of shared clonotypes between healthy human individuals. CD45RO-negative cells were positively selected for CCR7, leaving out terminally differentiated effector memory CD45RA+ cells. The method was immunoSEQ multiplex PCR; TCRdb's version includes in-frame clones alone and lacks a portion of them. The sample consists of approximately 1.9 million clones, roughly 95% of them appearing once. The specimen sequenced was naive CD8+ T cells from PBMCs. These receptor sequences come from a man younger than 35 in good health. Some clones in this sample may be carry-over from other donors' samples.

CDR3 nucleotides: TGTGCCTGCTCCCAATCGAGGGGGGAAGCTTTCTTT. Translation: CACSQSRGEAFF. The rearrangement joins TRBV30 to TRBJ1-1; D is possibly TRBD1 (6 bases). Per germline, CDR1 GTSNPN and CDR2 SVGIG (reference sequence). This CDR3 comprises 12 residues. Trimming shortened V by 6 bases and J by 8 bases, and 16 bases separated the two germline ends.

Comment on this clone: This CDR3 is also generated by other DNA sequences in the sample. V and J are TRBV28 and TRBJ2-1; D remains unclear. Deletions cut 3 bases from V and 6 bases from J, with 6 bases between. This CDR3 has 12 amino acids. Germline lookup yields CDR1 MDHEN and CDR2 SYDVKM. The DNA for the CDR3 is TGTGCCAGCAGTTTTGGAGTCAATGAGCAGTTCTTC. This codes for CASSFGVNEQFF. The full variable domain, its missing parts supplied by reference TRBV28 and TRBJ2-1, is DVKVTQSSRYLVKRTGEKVFLECVQDMDHENMFWYRQDPGLGLRLIYFSYDVKMKEKGDIPEGYSVSREKKERFSLILESASTNQTSMYLCASSFGVNEQFFGPGTRLTVL.

The gene calls are TRBV28 and TRBJ2-3, with D perhaps matching TRBD2 (6 bases). Germline-derived CDR1 and CDR2 are MDHEN and SYDVKM. The CDR3 is 13 amino acids. Trimming shortened V by 7 bases and J by 2 bases, and 10 bases separated the two germline ends. CDR3 residues: CASMEGLTDTQYF. The CDR3 DNA sequence: TGTGCCAGCATGGAGGGCCTCACAGATACGCAGTATTTT. The full variable domain, in which reference TRBV28 and TRBJ2-3 provide the parts outside the CDR3, is DVKVTQSSRYLVKRTGEKVFLECVQDMDHENMFWYRQDPGLGLRLIYFSYDVKMKEKGDIPEGYSVSREKKERFSLILESASTNQTSMYLCASMEGLTDTQYFGPGTRLTVL.

The chain joins TRBV4-3 to TRBJ2-2, with D possibly matching TRBD2 (5 bases). V lost 0 bases and J 4 bases, leaving 18 bases between the germline ends. Germline CDR1 LGHNA, CDR2 YSLEER. This CDR3 comprises 18 residues. CDR3 sequence reads: CASSQEFGLSWSTGELFF. The CDR3 DNA reads as TGCGCCAGCAGCCAAGAGTTTGGACTCTCCTGGAGCACCGGGGAGCTGTTTTTT.

The chain recombines TRBV29-1 with TRBJ2-7, with D maybe TRBD2 (6 bases). Germline lookup yields CDR1 SQVTM and CDR2 ANQGSEA. Trimming stripped 3 bases from V and 6 bases from J, with 18 bases between. The CDR3 runs to 14 residues. DNA for the CDR3: TGCAGCGTTGATAACCCACGGGAGACGGGCGAGCAGTACTTC. It specifies CSVDNPRETGEQYF.

The chain joins TRBV5-1 to TRBJ2-7; D is uncertain. The germline gives CDR1 SGHRS, CDR2 YFSETQ. This CDR3 contains 15 residues. V was shortened by 0 bases and J by 0 bases, with 10 bases between the two germline ends. The CDR3 DNA reads TGCGCCAGCAGCTTGGTAGACCGCAGCTCCTACGAGCAGTACTTC. Translating it yields CASSLVDRSSYEQYF.

The chain has TRBV27 and TRBJ2-7; D not certain. The CDR3 length is 14 residues. Germline assignment: CDR1 MNHEY and CDR2 SMNVEV (reference sequence). V lost 4 bases and J lost 4, with 14 bases in between. The CDR3 protein is CASSSLSLIYEQYF. CDR3 in DNA: TGTGCCAGCAGTTCCCTATCCTTGATTTACGAGCAGTACTTC.

A remark on this clone: Other DNA sequences in the sample encode the same CDR3. V and J are TRBV5-4 and TRBJ2-2, with unresolved D. The CDR3 spans 12 residues. The germline V gene encodes CDR1 SGHNT and CDR2 YYREEE (reference sequence). Trimming cost V 3 bases and J 2 bases, with 2 bases left between them. The CDR3 spells CASSSNTGELFF. In DNA, the CDR3 is TGTGCCAGCAGCTCTAACACCGGGGAGCTGTTTTTT.

J is TRBJ2-1 and V is TRBV2, with TRBD1 matching over 7 bases. Germline loops: CDR1 SNHLY, CDR2 FYNNEI. CDR3 length: 15 amino acids. After removal of 5 bases from V and 5 bases from J, the junction contained 9 bases not matched to a gene. CDR3 nucleotides: TGTGCCAGCAGTTCCAACAGGGGCCTTAACAATGAGCAGTTCTTC. It translates to CASSSNRGLNNEQFF.

V is TRBV4-1 and J is TRBJ2-7, with 8 bases matching TRBD2. The CDR3 is 16 residues long. V shed 2 bases, J shed 2 bases, and the junction held 8 bases outside the gene matches. The V gene's germline CDR1 is MGHRA and CDR2 YSYEKL. The CDR3 reads CASSQRRAGGAYEQYF. The CDR3 nucleotides are TGCGCCAGCAGCCAAAGAAGGGCGGGAGGCGCCTACGAGCAGTACTTC.

The J gene is TRBJ2-1, the V gene TRBV19; D is tentatively TRBD1 or TRBD2 (5 bases each). CDR3 length: 14 amino acids. The V gene lost 6 bases and the J gene lost 8 bases, with 17 bases spanning the gap. The germline gives CDR1 LNHDA, CDR2 SQIVND (reference sequence). The CDR3 nucleotides read TGTGCCAGTAGACAAGGGACGCCTAGGGATGAGCAGTTCTTC. Translated, it gives CASRQGTPRDEQFF.

This chain connects TRBV6-5 to TRBJ1-1; tentative D call: TRBD1 (5 bases). Per the germline V gene, CDR1 is MNHEY and CDR2 is SVGAGI. The length of the CDR3 is 13 residues. The V gene lost 6 bases and the J gene lost 7 bases, with 15 bases spanning the gap. DNA of the CDR3: TGTGCCAGCAGAACCGCAGGGTGGGATGAAGCTTTCTTT. It encodes CASRTAGWDEAFF.

The chain uses TRBV4-3 and TRBJ2-7; D gene ambiguous. Trimming took off 4 bases at V and 2 bases at J, with 15 bases between the two ends. CDR3 size: 15 residues. Germline V gene lookup returns CDR1 LGHNA and CDR2 YSLEER. The CDR3 sequence is CASSPLWTGTYEQYF. The CDR3 region has the DNA TGCGCCAGCAGCCCGCTGTGGACCGGAACCTACGAGCAGTACTTC.

The CDR3 reads CASSEGTLGGYQETQYF. The CDR3 nucleotides read TGTGCCAGCAGCGAGGGGACACTGGGCGGGTACCAAGAGACCCAGTACTTC. J is TRBJ2-5 and V is TRBV9, with a tentative D call TRBD1 (6 bases). Trimming took 3 bases from V and 0 from J, leaving 18 bases between them. This CDR3 has 17 residues. The germline gives CDR1 SGDLS, CDR2 YYNGEE.